Included here is one T cell receptor beta chain sequence, with context. Its matching antigen is unknown. This entry is derived from a study of shared clonotypes between healthy human individuals. Findings and limits, study-wide: Around 5% of naive CD4 clonotypes were common to a few donors.

Trimming took off 2 bases at V and 5 bases at J, with 7 bases between the two ends. The CDR3 has 13 amino acids. Germline V CDR1 and CDR2: SGHDN, FVKESK. Original analysis: With immunoSEQ giving junction-only sequences and no quality scores, filtering differed. Repertoires were generated with immunoSEQ multiplex PCR, while TCRdb's copy carries only in-frame clones and drops some. D and trimming come from the DNA, and the V and J calls and clone size come from that table. Among about 2 million clones listed, roughly 95% were seen once. Naive CD8 isolation took CD45RO-negative cells positively selected for CCR7 and excluded terminally differentiated effector memory CD45RA+ cells.

The source is a man between 18 and 29 years old in good health. Sequencing used naive CD8+ T cells sorted from blood. This chain connects TRBV14 to TRBJ2-1; no definite D call. The DNA for the CDR3 is TGTGCCAGCAGCCAACGTAGAGACAATGAGCAGTTCTTC. This sequence encodes CASSQRRDNEQFF.